What follows are 27 T cell receptor beta chains derived from one specimen sequenced in a study of T cell clonality in common variable immunodeficiency. TCRdb's table, derived via immunoSEQ multiplex PCR, lists solely in-frame clones and lacks some. Singletons are absent from the sample, which has some 38,000 clones. The specimen sequenced was peripheral blood mononuclear cells. The receptors stem from a person between 18 and 75 years old in good health.

This clone was observed many times. Coverage ceases 3 residues before the CDR3 finishes, and the germline J gene fills in the end. The rearrangement links TRBV5-4 to TRBJ2-3; perhaps TRBD2 as D (5 bases). V lost 0 bases and J 6 bases, leaving 11 bases between the germline ends. Germline assignment: CDR1 SGHNT and CDR2 YYREEE (reference sequence). This CDR3 is built from 14 residues. The CDR3 DNA, read in part, is TGTGCCAGCAGCTTGGCGGGGTCGACGGATACG. It codes for CASSLAGSTDT. In full, the CDR3 is CASSLAGSTDTQYF.

This clone was picked up many times. The read ends 3 residues shy of where the CDR3 ends; the end is completed using the germline J gene. The rearrangement links TRBV28 to TRBJ2-7, with TRBD2 as a possible D gene (7 bases). The V end was cut by 0 bases, the J end by 5 bases, with 11 bases between. The CDR3 is 14 amino acids. Per the germline V gene, CDR1 is MDHEN and CDR2 is SYDVKM. The part of the CDR3 DNA that was read is TGTGCCAGCAGTTTATGGGGAGGGGGGGACGAG. Protein: CASSLWGGGDE. The entire CDR3 reads CASSLWGGGDEQYF.

In this sample, this clone turned up many times. The CDR3 end lies 3 residues beyond the end of the read and is filled in from the germline J gene. The chain uses TRBV7-3 and TRBJ2-1; D is uncertain. Trimming shortened V by 2 bases and J by 4 bases, and 6 bases separated the two germline ends. From germline, CDR1 is SGHTA and CDR2 FQGTGA. The CDR3 loop spans 13 amino acids. The CDR3 spells CASSLGPYNEQFF. CDR3 DNA, as far as it was read: TGTGCCAGCAGCTTAGGGCCTTACAATGAG.

This clone occurred many times. The read comes to an end 3 residues before the CDR3 does, leaving the germline J gene to fill in the end. This chain links TRBV29-1 with TRBJ1-2, with TRBD1 identical over 10 bases. From germline, CDR1 is SQVTM and CDR2 ANQGSEA. V shed 4 bases, J shed 3 bases, and the junction held 14 bases outside the gene matches. This CDR3 has 17 residues. CDR3 DNA, as far as it was read: TGCAGCGTTGGCCCCGACAGGGGGCGAGGGGGGTACTATGGC. It encodes CSVGPDRGRGGYYG. The full CDR3 sequence reads CSVGPDRGRGGYYGYTF.

The sample holds many counts of this clone. Sequencing ends 3 residues short of the CDR3 end; the germline J gene provides the rest. J is TRBJ2-2 and V is TRBV5-1; possible D gene TRBD2, 6 bases. The CDR3 is 16 amino acids. Trimming shortened V by 0 bases and J by 5 bases, and 14 bases separated the two germline ends. From germline, CDR1 is SGHRS and CDR2 YFSETQ. This CDR3 reads CASSLGLVGRTGELFF. Partial CDR3 DNA: TGCGCCAGCAGCTTGGGACTAGTTGGAAGGACCGGGGAG. Full variable domain (missing parts from reference TRBV5-1 and TRBJ2-2): KAGVTQTPRYLIKTRGQQVTLSCSPISGHRSVSWYQQTPGQGLQFLFEYFSETQRNKGNFPGRFSGRQFSNSRSEMNVSTLELGDSALYLCASSLGLVGRTGELFFGEGSRLTVL.

There are many counts of this clone. The sequenced fragment ends 3 residues before the CDR3 boundary, so the rest is inferred from the germline J gene. The chain uses TRBV7-3 and TRBJ2-3, with a weak D call TRBD1 (5 bases). The CDR3 contains 15 residues. CDR1 is SGHTA and CDR2 is FQGTGA in the germline V gene. CDR3 sequence: CASSLYRTLKETQYF. The CDR3 bases that were read are TGTGCCAGCAGCTTATACAGGACCTTGAAAGAGACG.

This clone was observed a handful of times. Read data end 3 residues before the CDR3 end; the end is taken from the germline J gene. The rearrangement joins TRBV30 to TRBJ2-3; D may be TRBD1 (5 bases). This CDR3 comprises 14 residues. From germline, CDR1 is GTSNPN and CDR2 SVGIG (reference sequence). CDR3 DNA (partial): TGTGCCTGGACCCATGGGGCAGCAGGGCAGCCG. Its protein is CAWTHGAAGQP. The whole CDR3 sequence reads CAWTHGAAGQPQYF.

This clone has a count of ten or more. The read stops 3 residues short of the end of the CDR3; the missing end is completed from the germline J gene. The chain uses TRBV24-1 and TRBJ2-3, with D possibly TRBD1 on 6 matching bases. CDR1 and CDR2 (germline): KGHDR, SFDVKD. The V and J ends lost 3 bases and 2 bases respectively, with 14 bases between them. CDR3 length: 16 residues. CDR3 DNA, as far as it was read: TGTGCCACCAGTGATATGTCGGACAGTCCCACAGATACG. It is translated as CATSDMSDSPTDT. The CDR3, in full, reads CATSDMSDSPTDTQYF.

This clone was counted ten times or more. The read ends 3 residues shy of where the CDR3 ends; the end is completed using the germline J gene. The rearrangement uses TRBV30 and TRBJ1-2; 7 bases line up with TRBD1. The CDR3 loop spans 13 amino acids. Germline V CDR1 and CDR2: GTSNPN, SVGIG (reference sequence). This chain's CDR3 is CACARDSTGGYTF. CDR3 bases read: TGTGCCTGTGCCCGGGACAGTACCGGGGGC.

This clone was recorded at least ten times. The sequence runs out 3 residues before the end of the CDR3; the remainder is reconstructed from the germline J gene. This chain links TRBV6-1 with TRBJ2-3; 8 bases map to TRBD2. This CDR3 contains 16 residues. Per the germline V gene, CDR1 is MNHNS and CDR2 is SASEGT. This CDR3 is CASSESEGSGATTQYF. The sequenced part of the CDR3 DNA is TGTGCCAGCAGTGAATCGGAAGGTAGCGGGGCCACGACG.

This clone was counted a few times. The read ends 3 residues shy of where the CDR3 ends; the end is completed using the germline J gene. V is TRBV19 and J is TRBJ2-3; 8 bases agree with TRBD1. Germline lookup yields CDR1 LNHDA and CDR2 SQIVND (reference sequence). This CDR3 has 14 amino acids. The DNA read from the CDR3 is TGTGCCAGTGGTAGACAGGGGCTCCGGGAGACG. Its protein product is CASGRQGLRET. The complete CDR3 reads CASGRQGLRETQYF.

On this clone itself: At one end, the junction sequence differs from germline, possibly due to a read error. The read ends 3 residues early relative to the CDR3; the germline J gene fills the gap. The sample contains more than one DNA sequence encoding this CDR3. V is TRBV19 and J is TRBJ1-3; a possible D gene is TRBD1 (6 bases). This CDR3 has 16 amino acids. Germline V gene lookup returns CDR1 LNHDA and CDR2 SQIVND (reference sequence). This CDR3 is CASSKRTEASGNTIYF. The sequenced CDR3 bases are TGTGCCAGTAGTAAGAGGACAGAAGCTTCTGGAAACACA.

This clone was detected ten times or more. The DNA ends 3 residues before the CDR3 does, and the rest of the CDR3 is filled in from the germline J gene. The chain couples TRBV6-2 or TRBV6-3 to TRBJ2-1; D not resolved. Germline values: CDR1 MNHEY, CDR2 SVGEGT. V was shortened by 7 bases and J by 5 bases, with 6 bases between the two germline ends. The CDR3 runs to 11 residues. The CDR3 reads CASTIHNEQFF. The CDR3 bases that were read are TGTGCCAGCACCATCCACAATGAG.

For this clone: Read data end 3 residues before the CDR3 end; the end is taken from the germline J gene. The chain is built from TRBV11-1 and TRBJ1-5; D is unclear. This CDR3 region has 13 residues. Germline lookup yields CDR1 SGHAT and CDR2 FQDESV (reference sequence). Trimming shortened V by 4 bases and J by 7 bases, and 11 bases separated the two germline ends. CDR3 DNA (partial): TGTGCCAGCAGCTCCGACAAGTACCAGCCC. Protein product: CASSSDKYQP. The CDR3 in full is CASSSDKYQPQHF.

The table lists this clone with many counts. The sample carries other DNA sequences with the same CDR3. CDR3 DNA, as far as it was read: TGTGCCAGCAGCCAAGATCGATTTCGTTCGGGCAGGGGGCTGAACACTGAA. It yields the protein CASSQDRFRSGRGLNTE. The whole CDR3 sequence reads CASSQDRFRSGRGLNTEAFF. The gene calls are TRBV14 and TRBJ1-1; TRBD1 aligns across 8 bases. The read gets to within 3 residues of the CDR3 end, and the germline J gene fills in the rest. CDR1 SGHDN and CDR2 FVKESK come from the germline V gene. Trimming removed 0 bases from V and 0 bases from J; junction bases left unmatched: 15. This CDR3 has 20 residues.

This clone was picked up many times. The read gets to within 3 residues of the CDR3 end, and the germline J gene fills in the rest. The rearrangement joins TRBV20-1 to TRBJ2-1; TRBD2 agrees at 9 bases. Germline V gene lookup returns CDR1 DFQATT and CDR2 SNEGSKA (reference sequence). The CDR3 is 15 residues long. V shed 6 bases and J 7 bases; nucleotides not matched to a gene: 13. The CDR3 spells CSAPRGSGSWNEQFF. Partial CDR3 DNA: TGCAGTGCCCCCCGGGGTAGCGGGAGTTGGAATGAG.

This clone was seen many times. The read terminates 3 residues ahead of where the CDR3 ends, so the germline J gene completes it. The V call is TRBV5-1, the J call TRBJ1-5, with D hard to call. Germline CDR1 and CDR2: SGHRS and YFSETQ. CDR3 length: 11 residues. V was trimmed by 9 bases and J by 4 bases, leaving 8 bases between them. The CDR3 bases that were read are TGCGCCACCTACCGGAATCAGCCC. It translates to CATYRNQP. The whole CDR3 protein reads CATYRNQPQHF.

This clone has a handful of counts. The read stops 3 residues short of the end of the CDR3; the missing end is completed from the germline J gene. The genes are TRBV20-1 and TRBJ1-2; 8 bases agree with TRBD1. V was pared by 6 bases and J by 4 bases, with 13 bases of the junction left unmatched. The CDR3 runs to 15 residues. Germline V CDR1 and CDR2: DFQATT, SNEGSKA (reference sequence). CDR3 protein: CSAHGRDRLLYGYTF. CDR3 DNA, as far as it was read: TGCAGTGCGCACGGACGGGACAGGCTCCTCTATGGC.

This clone occurred a few times. A clone one base away is much larger, so this may be a read error. The read halts 3 residues ahead of the CDR3 end, with the missing end drawn from the germline J gene. J is TRBJ2-5 and V is TRBV5-1, with 9 bases identical to TRBD2. The CDR3 has 17 amino acids. Germline loops: CDR1 SGHRS, CDR2 YFSETQ. The CDR3 bases that were read are TGCGCCAGCAGCCTAATCTCTACCGGGACTAGCACAGATACC. It translates to CASSLISTGTSTDT. The full CDR3 sequence reads CASSLISTGTSTDTQYF.

This clone was found many times. The CDR3 loop is CATSEGVAGFTDTQYF. Incomplete CDR3 DNA: TGTGCCACCAGTGAGGGTGTAGCGGGCTTCACAGATACG. V and J are TRBV24-1 and TRBJ2-3; 7 bases fit TRBD2. With the read ending 3 residues before the CDR3 end, the germline J gene is used to fill in that end. CDR3 length: 16 amino acids. After removal of 4 bases from V and 2 bases from J, the junction contained 8 bases not matched to a gene. CDR1 and CDR2 from the germline V gene are KGHDR and SFDVKD.

This clone has ten or more counts. The CDR3 extends 3 residues past the end of the read, so its final part is completed from the germline J gene. The J gene is TRBJ1-2, the V gene TRBV30, with 7 bases fitting TRBD1. With V trimmed by 7 bases and J by 5 bases, 4 bases remained unmatched. The CDR3 totals 11 residues. Germline V gene sequence: CDR1 GTSNPN, CDR2 SVGIG (reference sequence). The CDR3 here is CASRTGYGYTF. The CDR3 DNA, read in part, is TGTGCCTCCCGGACAGGTTATGGC.

This clone was detected only a few times. The read ends 3 residues before the CDR3 terminus; that terminus is restored from the germline J gene. J is TRBJ2-1 and V is TRBV2, with D tentatively TRBD1 (6 bases). Looked up from germline, CDR1 is SNHLY and CDR2 is FYNNEI. V was shortened by 6 bases and J by 5 bases, with 11 bases between the two germline ends. The length of the CDR3 is 13 residues. This chain's CDR3 is CASRQGTNNEQFF. The DNA read from the CDR3 is TGTGCCAGCAGACAGGGAACTAACAATGAG. Filled out from reference TRBV2 and TRBJ2-1, the complete variable domain reads EPEVTQTPSHQVTQMGQEVILRCVPISNHLYFYWYRQILGQKVEFLVSFYNNEISEKSEIFDDQFSVERPDGSNFTLKIRSTKLEDSAMYFCASRQGTNNEQFFGPGTRLTVL.

This clone was found many times. The sequenced fragment ends 3 residues before the CDR3 boundary, so the rest is inferred from the germline J gene. The chain couples TRBV10-3 to TRBJ2-3; 7 bases fit TRBD2. Per germline, CDR1 ENHRY and CDR2 SYGVKD. CDR3 length: 15 residues. V lost 2 bases to trimming and J lost 3 bases; unmatched junction nucleotides: 5. The sequenced part of the CDR3 DNA is TGTGCCATCAGTGAGGCGGGAGCGTTGACAGATACG. Translation gives CAISEAGALTDT. Given in full, the CDR3 is CAISEAGALTDTQYF.

Notes on this clone: The read ends 3 residues early relative to the CDR3; the germline J gene fills the gap. The chain recombines TRBV7-9 with TRBJ2-1, with 9 bases lining up with TRBD2. Germline V lookup: CDR1 SEHNR, CDR2 FQNEAQ (reference sequence). CDR3 length: 15 residues. The ends lost 3 bases at V and 6 bases at J; junction bases unmatched: 6. The CDR3: CASSFLGLAINEQFF. The sequenced part of the CDR3 DNA is TGTGCCAGCAGCTTCCTGGGACTAGCAATCAATGAG.

Many counts were recorded for this clone. The read comes to an end 3 residues before the CDR3 does, leaving the germline J gene to fill in the end. This chain links TRBV20-1 with TRBJ2-4; 7 bases align to TRBD2. In germline, CDR1 is DFQATT, CDR2 SNEGSKA (reference sequence). V shed 1 base, J shed 3 bases, and the junction held 6 bases outside the gene matches. The length of the CDR3 is 15 residues. This CDR3 reads CSARVGGSDKNIQYF. The CDR3 bases that were read are TGCAGTGCTAGAGTGGGCGGGAGTGACAAAAACATT.

Ten or more counts support this clone. The CDR3 goes on 3 residues after the read ends, and that part is filled in from the germline J gene. The gene calls are TRBV5-3 and TRBJ1-1, with TRBD1 identical over 11 bases. TRBV5-3 is known as an ORF, though its function is uncertain. This CDR3 has 18 residues. The V segment lost 0 bases and the J segment 0 bases; nucleotides outside the gene matches: 7. CDR3 protein: CARSLAFGTGGMNTEAFF. The CDR3 DNA, read in part, is TGTGCCAGAAGCTTGGCCTTCGGGACAGGGGGTATGAACACTGAA.

This clone was detected only a few times. CDR3: CASSLGPGAGINTEAFF. The sequenced CDR3 bases are TGTGCCAGCAGCTTAGGGCCCGGGGCGGGGATTAACACTGAA. The chain has TRBV7-3 and TRBJ1-1, with D possibly being TRBD1 (5 bases). The read ends 3 residues early relative to the CDR3; the germline J gene fills the gap. The CDR3 is 17 residues long. V was shortened by 2 bases and J by 2 bases, with 18 bases between the two germline ends. Germline CDR1 reads SGHTA; CDR2 reads FQGTGA.